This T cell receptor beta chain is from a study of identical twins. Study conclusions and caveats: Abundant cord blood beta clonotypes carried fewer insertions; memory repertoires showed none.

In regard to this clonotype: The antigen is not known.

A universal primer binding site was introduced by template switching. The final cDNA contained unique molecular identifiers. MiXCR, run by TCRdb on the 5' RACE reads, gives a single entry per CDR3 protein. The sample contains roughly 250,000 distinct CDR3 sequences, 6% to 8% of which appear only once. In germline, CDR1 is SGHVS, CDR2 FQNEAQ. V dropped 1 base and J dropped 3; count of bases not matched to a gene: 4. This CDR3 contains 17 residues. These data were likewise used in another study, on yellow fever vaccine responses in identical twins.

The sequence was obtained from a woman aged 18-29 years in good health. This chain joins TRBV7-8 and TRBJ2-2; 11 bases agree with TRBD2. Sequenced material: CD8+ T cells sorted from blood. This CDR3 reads CASSLVGTSGHTGELFF. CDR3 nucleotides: TGTGCCAGCAGCTTAGTTGGGACTAGCGGACACACCGGGGAGCTGTTTTTT.